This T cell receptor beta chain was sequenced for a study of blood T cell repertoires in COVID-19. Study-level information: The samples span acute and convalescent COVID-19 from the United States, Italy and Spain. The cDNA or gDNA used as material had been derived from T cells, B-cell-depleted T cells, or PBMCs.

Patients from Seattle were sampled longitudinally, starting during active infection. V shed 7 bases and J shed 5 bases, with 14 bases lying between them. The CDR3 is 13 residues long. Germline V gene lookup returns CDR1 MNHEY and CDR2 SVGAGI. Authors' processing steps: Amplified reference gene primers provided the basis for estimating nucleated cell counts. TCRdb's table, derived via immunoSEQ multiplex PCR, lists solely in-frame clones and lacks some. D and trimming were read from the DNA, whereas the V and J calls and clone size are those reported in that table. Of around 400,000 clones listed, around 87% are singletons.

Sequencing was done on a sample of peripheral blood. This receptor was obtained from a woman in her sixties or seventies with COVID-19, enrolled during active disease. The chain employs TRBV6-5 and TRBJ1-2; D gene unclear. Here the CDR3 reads CASKVAPLYGYTF. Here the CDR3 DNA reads TGTGCCAGCAAGGTGGCCCCACTATATGGCTACACCTTC.